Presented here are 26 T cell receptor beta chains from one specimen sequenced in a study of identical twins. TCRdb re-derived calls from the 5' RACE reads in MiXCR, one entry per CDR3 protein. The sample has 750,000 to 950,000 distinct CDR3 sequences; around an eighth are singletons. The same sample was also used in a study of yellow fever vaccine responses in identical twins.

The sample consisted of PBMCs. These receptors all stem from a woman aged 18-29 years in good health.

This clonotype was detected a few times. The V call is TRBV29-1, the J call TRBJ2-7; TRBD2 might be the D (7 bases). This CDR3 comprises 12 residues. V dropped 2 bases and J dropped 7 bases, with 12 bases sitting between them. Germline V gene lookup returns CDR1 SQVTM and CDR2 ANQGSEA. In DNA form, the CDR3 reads TGCAGCGTTGAATCCAGGGGAGGGGAGCAGTACTTC. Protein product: CSVESRGGEQYF.

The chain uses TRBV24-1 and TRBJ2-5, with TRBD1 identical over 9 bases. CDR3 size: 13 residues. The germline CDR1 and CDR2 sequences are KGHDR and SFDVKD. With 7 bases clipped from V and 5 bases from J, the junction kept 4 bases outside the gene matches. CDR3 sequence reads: CATRQGARETQYF. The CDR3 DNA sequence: TGTGCCACCAGACAGGGGGCGCGGGAGACCCAGTACTTC.

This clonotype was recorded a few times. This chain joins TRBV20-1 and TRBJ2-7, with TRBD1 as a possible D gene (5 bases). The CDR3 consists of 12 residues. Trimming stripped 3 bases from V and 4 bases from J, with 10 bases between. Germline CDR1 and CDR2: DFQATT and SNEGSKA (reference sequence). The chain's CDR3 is CSASQQGYEQYV. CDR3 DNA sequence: TGCAGTGCTAGTCAGCAGGGTTACGAGCAGTACGTC.

The CDR3 DNA sequence: TGTGCCAGCAGTTTCCGGGACACCTTCACCTACGAGCAGTACTTC. It yields the protein CASSFRDTFTYEQYF. The chain employs TRBV12-3 or TRBV12-4 and TRBJ2-7, with D possibly matching TRBD1 (6 bases). V lost 3 bases and J 2 bases, leaving 14 bases between the germline ends. This CDR3 has 15 residues.

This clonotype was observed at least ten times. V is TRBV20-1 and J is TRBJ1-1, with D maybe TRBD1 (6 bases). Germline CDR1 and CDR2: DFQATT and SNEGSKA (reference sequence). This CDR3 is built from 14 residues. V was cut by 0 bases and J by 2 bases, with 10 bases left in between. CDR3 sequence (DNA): TGCAGTGCTAGAGATTACAGGGTAAACACTGAAGCTTTCTTT. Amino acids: CSARDYRVNTEAFF.

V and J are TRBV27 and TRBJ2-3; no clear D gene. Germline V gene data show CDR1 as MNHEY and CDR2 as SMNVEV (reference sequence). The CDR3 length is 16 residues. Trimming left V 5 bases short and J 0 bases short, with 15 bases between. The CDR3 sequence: CASSTRPSASTDTQYF. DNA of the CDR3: TGTGCCAGCAGTACCCGACCCTCCGCAAGCACAGATACGCAGTATTTT.

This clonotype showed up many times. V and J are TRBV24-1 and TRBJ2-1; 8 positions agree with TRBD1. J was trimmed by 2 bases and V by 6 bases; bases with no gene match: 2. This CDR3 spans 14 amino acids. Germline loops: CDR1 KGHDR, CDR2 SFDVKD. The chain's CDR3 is CATSRTGTYNEQFF. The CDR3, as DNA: TGTGCCACCAGTAGGACAGGGACCTACAATGAGCAGTTCTTC.

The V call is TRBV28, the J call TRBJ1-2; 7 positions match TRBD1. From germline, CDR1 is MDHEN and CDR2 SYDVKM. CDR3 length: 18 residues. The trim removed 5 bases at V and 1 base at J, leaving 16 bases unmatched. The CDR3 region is CASSLKRSGTDFNYGYTF. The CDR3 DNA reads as TGTGCCAGCAGTCTAAAACGTTCCGGGACAGATTTTAACTATGGCTACACCTTC.

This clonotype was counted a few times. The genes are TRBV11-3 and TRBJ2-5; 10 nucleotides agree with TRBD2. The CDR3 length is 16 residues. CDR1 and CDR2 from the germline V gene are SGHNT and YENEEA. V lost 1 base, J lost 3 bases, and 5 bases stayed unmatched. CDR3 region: CASSLGSSGGKETQYF. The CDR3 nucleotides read TGTGCCAGCAGCTTAGGTTCTAGCGGGGGAAAAGAGACCCAGTACTTC.

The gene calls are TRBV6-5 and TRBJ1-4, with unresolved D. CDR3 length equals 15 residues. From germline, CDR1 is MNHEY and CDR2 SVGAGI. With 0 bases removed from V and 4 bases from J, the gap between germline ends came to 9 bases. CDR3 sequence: CASSYSLFLNEKLFF. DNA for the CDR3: TGTGCCAGCAGTTACTCGTTATTCCTTAATGAAAAACTGTTTTTT.

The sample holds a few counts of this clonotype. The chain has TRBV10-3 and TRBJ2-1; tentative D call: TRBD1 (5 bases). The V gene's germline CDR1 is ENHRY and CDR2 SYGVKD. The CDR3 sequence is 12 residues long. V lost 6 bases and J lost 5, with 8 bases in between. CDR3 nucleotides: TGTGCCATCAGAGGACACCACAATGAGCAGTTCTTC. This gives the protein CAIRGHHNEQFF.

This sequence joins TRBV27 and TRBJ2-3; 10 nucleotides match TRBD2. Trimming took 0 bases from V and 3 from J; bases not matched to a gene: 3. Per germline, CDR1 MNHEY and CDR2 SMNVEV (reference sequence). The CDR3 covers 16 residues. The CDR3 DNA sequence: TGTGCCAGCAGTTTATCCGGGACTAGCGTTACAGATACGCAGTATTTT. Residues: CASSLSGTSVTDTQYF.

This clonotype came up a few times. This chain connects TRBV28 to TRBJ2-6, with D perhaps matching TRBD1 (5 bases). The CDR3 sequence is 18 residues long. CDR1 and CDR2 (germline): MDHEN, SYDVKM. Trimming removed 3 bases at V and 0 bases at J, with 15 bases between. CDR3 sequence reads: CASSLVRGPLSGANVLTF. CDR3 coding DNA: TGTGCCAGCAGTTTGGTAAGGGGCCCCCTCTCTGGGGCCAACGTCCTGACTTTC.

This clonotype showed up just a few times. CDR3 protein: CAPQGGLAIRVVTGELFF. DNA of the CDR3: TGTGCCCCTCAGGGGGGACTAGCGATAAGGGTTGTAACCGGGGAGCTGTTTTTT. The chain has TRBV15 and TRBJ2-2, with 10 positions matching TRBD2. This CDR3 is built from 18 residues. V gave up 11 bases and J gave up 5 bases; unmatched junction bases: 20. Germline V CDR1 and CDR2: LNHNV, YYDKDF (reference sequence).

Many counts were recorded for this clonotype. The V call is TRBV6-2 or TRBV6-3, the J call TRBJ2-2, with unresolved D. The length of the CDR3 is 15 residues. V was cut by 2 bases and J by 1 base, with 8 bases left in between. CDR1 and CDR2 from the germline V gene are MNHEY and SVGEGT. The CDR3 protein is CASSYRPGNTGELFF. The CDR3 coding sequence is TGTGCCAGCAGTTACCGGCCAGGGAACACCGGGGAGCTGTTTTTT.

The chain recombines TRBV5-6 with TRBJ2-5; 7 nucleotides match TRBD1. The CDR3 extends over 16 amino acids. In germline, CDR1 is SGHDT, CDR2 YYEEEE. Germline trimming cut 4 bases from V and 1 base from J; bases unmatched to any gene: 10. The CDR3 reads CASSKSPDRAQETQYF. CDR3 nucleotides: TGTGCCAGCAGCAAATCTCCAGACAGGGCCCAAGAGACCCAGTACTTC.

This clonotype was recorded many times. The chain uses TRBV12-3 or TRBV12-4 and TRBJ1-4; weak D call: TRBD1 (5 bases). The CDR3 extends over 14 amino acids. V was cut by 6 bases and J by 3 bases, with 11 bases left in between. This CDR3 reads CASSPGLANEKLFF. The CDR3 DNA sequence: TGTGCCAGCAGCCCGGGGCTCGCTAATGAAAAACTGTTTTTT.

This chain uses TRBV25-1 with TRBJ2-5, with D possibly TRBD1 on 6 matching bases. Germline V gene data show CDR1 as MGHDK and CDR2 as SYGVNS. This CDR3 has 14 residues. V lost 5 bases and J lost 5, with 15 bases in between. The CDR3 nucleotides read TGTGCCAGCAGTCACCCTAGGGGGATTGAGACCCAGTACTTC. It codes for CASSHPRGIETQYF.

The CDR3 region is CSARAGGSHTDTQYF. The CDR3 DNA follows: TGCAGTGCCCGGGCCGGGGGGAGTCACACAGATACGCAGTATTTT. The gene calls are TRBV20-1 and TRBJ2-3; 7 bases line up with TRBD2. In germline, CDR1 is DFQATT, CDR2 SNEGSKA (reference sequence). Unmatched junction bases numbered 11, after V lost 6 bases and J lost 2 bases. CDR3 length: 15 amino acids.

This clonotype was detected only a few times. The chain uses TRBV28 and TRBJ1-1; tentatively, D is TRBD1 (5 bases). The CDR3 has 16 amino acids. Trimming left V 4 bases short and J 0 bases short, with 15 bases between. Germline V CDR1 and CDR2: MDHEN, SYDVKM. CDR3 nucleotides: TGTGCCAGCAGTTGGGACGTCGCCCCTATGAACACTGAAGCTTTCTTT. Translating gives CASSWDVAPMNTEAFF.

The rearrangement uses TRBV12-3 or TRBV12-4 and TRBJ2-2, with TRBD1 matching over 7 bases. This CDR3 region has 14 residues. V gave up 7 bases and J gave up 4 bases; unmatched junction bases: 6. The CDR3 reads CASTLTGITGELFF. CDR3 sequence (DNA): TGTGCCAGCACCTTGACAGGGATCACCGGGGAGCTGTTTTTT.

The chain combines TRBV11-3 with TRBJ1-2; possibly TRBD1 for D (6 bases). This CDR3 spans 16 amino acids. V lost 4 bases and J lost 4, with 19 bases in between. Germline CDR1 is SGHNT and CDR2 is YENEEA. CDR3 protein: CASSYSNLDRLYGYTF. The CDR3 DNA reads TGTGCCAGCAGCTACTCCAACCTCGACAGGCTCTATGGCTACACCTTC.

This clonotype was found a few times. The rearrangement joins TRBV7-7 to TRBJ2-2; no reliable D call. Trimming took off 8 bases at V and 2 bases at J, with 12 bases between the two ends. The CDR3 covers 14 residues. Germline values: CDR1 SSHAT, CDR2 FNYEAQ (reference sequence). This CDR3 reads CASQAGVNTGELFF. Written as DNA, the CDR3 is TGTGCCAGCCAAGCAGGCGTAAACACCGGGGAGCTGTTTTTT.

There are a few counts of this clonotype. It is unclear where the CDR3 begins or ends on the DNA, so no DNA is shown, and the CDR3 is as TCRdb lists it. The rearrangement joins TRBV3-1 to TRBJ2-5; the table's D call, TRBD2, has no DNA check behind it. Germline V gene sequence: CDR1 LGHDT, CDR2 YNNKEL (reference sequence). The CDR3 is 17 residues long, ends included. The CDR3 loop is CASSQEGGLGFLETQYF.

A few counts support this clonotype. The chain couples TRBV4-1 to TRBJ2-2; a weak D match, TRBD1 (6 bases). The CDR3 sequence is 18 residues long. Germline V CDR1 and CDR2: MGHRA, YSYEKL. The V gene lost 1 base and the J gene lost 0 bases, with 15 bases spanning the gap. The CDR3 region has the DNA TGCGCCAGCAGCCAAGTTGCCGACCGGACAGCGAACACCGGGGAGCTGTTTTTT. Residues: CASSQVADRTANTGELFF.

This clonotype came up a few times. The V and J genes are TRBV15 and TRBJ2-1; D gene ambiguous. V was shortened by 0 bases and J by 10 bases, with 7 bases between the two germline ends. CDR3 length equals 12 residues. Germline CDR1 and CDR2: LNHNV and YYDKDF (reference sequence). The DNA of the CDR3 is TGTGCCACCAGCAGAGATTGGACGGAGCAGTTCTTC. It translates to CATSRDWTEQFF. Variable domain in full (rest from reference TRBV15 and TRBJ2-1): DAMVIQNPRYQVTQFGKPVTLSCSQTLNHNVMYWYQQKSSQAPKLLFHYYDKDFNNEADTPDNFQSRRPNTSFCFLDIRSPGLGDTAMYLCATSRDWTEQFFGPGTRLTVL.